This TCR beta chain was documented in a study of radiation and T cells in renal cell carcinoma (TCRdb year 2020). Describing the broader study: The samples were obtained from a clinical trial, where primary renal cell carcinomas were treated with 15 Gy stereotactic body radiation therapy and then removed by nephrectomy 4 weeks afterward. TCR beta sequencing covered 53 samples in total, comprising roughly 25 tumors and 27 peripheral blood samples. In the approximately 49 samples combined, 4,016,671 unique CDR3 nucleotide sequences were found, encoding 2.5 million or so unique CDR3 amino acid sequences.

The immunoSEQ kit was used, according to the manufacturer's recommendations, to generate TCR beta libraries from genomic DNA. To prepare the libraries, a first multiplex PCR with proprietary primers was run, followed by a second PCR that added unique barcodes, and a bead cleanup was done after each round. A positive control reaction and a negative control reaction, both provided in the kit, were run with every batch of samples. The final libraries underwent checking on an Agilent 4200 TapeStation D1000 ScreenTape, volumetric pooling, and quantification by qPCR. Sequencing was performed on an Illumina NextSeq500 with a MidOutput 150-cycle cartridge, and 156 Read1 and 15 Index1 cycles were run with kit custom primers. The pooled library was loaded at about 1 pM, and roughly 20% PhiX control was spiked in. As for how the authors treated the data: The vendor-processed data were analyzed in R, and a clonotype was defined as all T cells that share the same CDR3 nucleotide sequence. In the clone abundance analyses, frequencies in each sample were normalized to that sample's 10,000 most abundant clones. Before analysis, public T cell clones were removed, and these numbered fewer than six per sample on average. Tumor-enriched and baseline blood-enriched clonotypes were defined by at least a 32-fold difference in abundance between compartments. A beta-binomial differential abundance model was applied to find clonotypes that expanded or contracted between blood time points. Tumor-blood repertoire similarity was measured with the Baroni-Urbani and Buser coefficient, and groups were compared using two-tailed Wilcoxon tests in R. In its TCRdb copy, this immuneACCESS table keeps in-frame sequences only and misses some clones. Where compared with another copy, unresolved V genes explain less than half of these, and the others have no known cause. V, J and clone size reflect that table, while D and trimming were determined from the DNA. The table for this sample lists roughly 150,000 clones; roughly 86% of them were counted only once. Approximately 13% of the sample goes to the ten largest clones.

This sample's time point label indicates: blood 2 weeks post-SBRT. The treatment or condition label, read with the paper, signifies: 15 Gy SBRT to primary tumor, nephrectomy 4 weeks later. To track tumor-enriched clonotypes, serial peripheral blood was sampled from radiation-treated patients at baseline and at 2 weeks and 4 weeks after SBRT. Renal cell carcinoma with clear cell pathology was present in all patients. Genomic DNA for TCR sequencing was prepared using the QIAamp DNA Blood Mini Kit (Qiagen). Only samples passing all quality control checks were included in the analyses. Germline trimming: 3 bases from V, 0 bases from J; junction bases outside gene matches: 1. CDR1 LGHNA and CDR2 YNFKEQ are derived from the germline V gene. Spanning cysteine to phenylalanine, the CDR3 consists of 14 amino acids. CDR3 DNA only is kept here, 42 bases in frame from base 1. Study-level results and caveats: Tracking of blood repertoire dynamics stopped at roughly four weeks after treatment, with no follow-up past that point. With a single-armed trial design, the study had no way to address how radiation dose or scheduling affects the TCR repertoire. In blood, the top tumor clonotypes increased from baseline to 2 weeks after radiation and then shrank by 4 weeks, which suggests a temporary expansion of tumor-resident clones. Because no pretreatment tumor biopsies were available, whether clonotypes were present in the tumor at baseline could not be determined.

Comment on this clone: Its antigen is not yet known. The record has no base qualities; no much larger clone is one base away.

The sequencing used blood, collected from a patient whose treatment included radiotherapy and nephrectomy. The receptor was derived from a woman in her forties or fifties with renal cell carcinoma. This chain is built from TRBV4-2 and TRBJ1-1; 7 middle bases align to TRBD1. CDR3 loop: CASSQGQMNTEAFF. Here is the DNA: TGTGCCAGCAGCCAGGGACAGATGAACACTGAAGCTTTCTTT.